The subject of this entry is one TCR beta chain. Its antigen is as yet unknown. TCRdb ran MiXCR on the RT-PCR reads and lists one entry per CDR3 protein. The repertoire consists of roughly 500,000 distinct CDR3 sequences, with about 25% occurring once and the leading ten covering around 2%. This record comes from a study of response to subunit inactivated influenza vaccine. General study results and limits: Each seasonal influenza vaccination recruits few new T cells, the authors suggested.

CDR1 is SEHNR and CDR2 is FQNEAQ in the germline V gene (reference sequence). The CDR3 contains 14 residues. Between the trimmed V and J ends, which lost 5 bases and 1 base, there was a span of 11 bases. The V gene is TRBV7-9, the J gene TRBJ2-5, with D maybe TRBD1 (5 bases). The sequence came from a man aged 45-60 years who received an inactivated influenza vaccine. The specimen was CD4+ T cells sorted from PBMCs, collected less than 6 days after vaccination. CDR3 nucleotide sequence: TGTGCCAGCAGCCCCACAGGTCGCCAAGAGACCCAGTACTTC. Its translation: CASSPTGRQETQYF.